This TCR beta chain was found in a study of PD-1 blockade in classical Hodgkin lymphoma. Germline CDR1 MNHEY, CDR2 SVGAGI. The CDR3 consists of 15 residues. V shed 4 bases, J shed 3 bases, and the junction held 4 bases outside the gene matches. The assay was immunoSEQ multiplex PCR, and TCRdb's table has in-frame clones only and misses some. The profile shows approximately 50,000 clones, 85% to 90% of them singletons. This clone was observed a few times. Following autologous stem cell transplantation, relapse occurred in every patient, and exposure to brentuximab vedotin varied. Sequenced material: peripheral blood mononuclear cells (PBMCs), taken before the second cycle of nivolumab. This rearrangement joins TRBV6-5 to TRBJ2-7; 12 nucleotides agree with TRBD2. The source of this sequence is a human donor with classical Hodgkin lymphoma. In DNA form, the CDR3 reads TGTGCCAGCAGTTCCCTAGCGGGGGGGATCTACGAGCAGTACTTC. Its protein is CASSSLAGGIYEQYF.